The 22 T cell receptor beta chains listed next were all sequenced from one sample in a study of response to subunit inactivated influenza vaccine. Using its own MiXCR run on the RT-PCR reads, TCRdb lists one record per CDR3 protein. The table records under 550,000 distinct CDR3 sequences, 7.2% of them present only once. The source was PBMCs from blood, collected less than 30 months after vaccination. These TCRs come from a man aged 50-75 years who received an inactivated influenza vaccine.

The rearrangement joins TRBV5-1 to TRBJ1-6; the D gene is possibly TRBD1 (5 bases). Germline V gives CDR1 SGHRS, CDR2 YFSETQ. V lost 5 bases to trimming and J lost 8 bases, with 11 bases between them. The CDR3 runs to 13 residues. CDR3 DNA: TGCGCCAGCAGGGGGGAAACGGATTCACCCCTCCACTTT. This sequence encodes CASRGETDSPLHF.

This clonotype was seen at least ten times. V usage is TRBV7-2 and J usage is TRBJ2-3; TRBD2 matches at 9 bases. Germline CDR1 is SGHTA and CDR2 is FQGNSA. V was clipped by 5 bases and J by 0 bases; unmatched bases: 9. This CDR3 has 17 amino acids. CDR3 in amino acids: CASSPVSGGLSTDTQYF. The CDR3 DNA sequence: TGTGCCAGCAGCCCCGTGAGCGGGGGGCTCAGCACAGATACGCAGTATTTT.

The chain carries TRBV20-1 and TRBJ2-2, with 9 bases fitting TRBD2. Per the germline V gene, CDR1 is DFQATT and CDR2 is SNEGSKA (reference sequence). V lost 2 bases, J lost 5 bases, and 6 bases stayed unmatched. There are 15 residues in the CDR3. CDR3 protein: CSARLSGSRTGELFF. DNA of the CDR3: TGCAGTGCTAGACTTAGCGGGAGTCGGACCGGGGAGCTGTTTTTT.

The CDR3 loop is CASSFTEDEGYTF. CDR3 DNA sequence: TGCGCCAGCAGCTTTACAGAAGACGAGGGCTACACCTTC. The chain has TRBV5-1 and TRBJ1-2; D gene uncertain. Germline CDR1 reads SGHRS; CDR2 reads YFSETQ. Trimming pared 2 bases from V and 8 bases from J, leaving 13 bases between. This CDR3 contains 13 residues.

In this sample, this clonotype turned up many times. V gene TRBV20-1 combines with J gene TRBJ2-5; unclear D gene. Trimming pared 1 base from V and 5 bases from J, leaving 11 bases between. CDR1 and CDR2 (germline): DFQATT, SNEGSKA (reference sequence). The CDR3 runs 13 residues. CDR3 region: CSARVGSTETQYF. In nucleotides, the CDR3 is TGCAGTGCTAGAGTGGGTAGCACTGAGACCCAGTACTTC.

This clonotype has more than one count but fewer than ten. The chain uses TRBV30 and TRBJ1-3; the D gene is possibly TRBD1 (5 bases). This CDR3 contains 16 residues. Germline CDR1 reads GTSNPN; CDR2 reads SVGIG (reference sequence). V lost 2 bases, J lost 1 base, and 15 bases lay in between. CDR3 in DNA: TGTGCCTGGAGTCTTTTTGGGGCCTTTTCTGGAAACACCATATATTTT. This gives the protein CAWSLFGAFSGNTIYF.

This clonotype appeared a few times. V gene TRBV10-3 combines with J gene TRBJ2-4; either TRBD1 or TRBD2 may supply D (5 bases each). CDR1 and CDR2 (germline): ENHRY, SYGVKD. This CDR3 has 16 amino acids. The ends were cut back, 3 bases at V and 0 bases at J, with 12 bases in the middle. The CDR3 region has the DNA TGTGCCATCAGTGATTCGAGGGGTCGAGCCAAAAACATTCAGTACTTC. It specifies CAISDSRGRAKNIQYF.

CDR3 sequence: CASKSSQGGSYEQYF. The CDR3 nucleotides read TGTGCCAGTAAGAGTTCTCAGGGGGGATCCTACGAGCAGTACTTC. V is TRBV19 and J is TRBJ2-7, with D maybe TRBD1 (7 bases). Germline CDR1 is LNHDA and CDR2 is SQIVND (reference sequence). The CDR3 is made up of 15 amino acids. The V end lost 7 bases, the J end lost 1 base, and 17 bases lay between the germline ends.

The chain uses TRBV6-5 and TRBJ2-7; D uncertain. Per germline, CDR1 MNHEY and CDR2 SVGAGI. The CDR3 covers 16 residues. Trimming took off 0 bases at V and 5 bases at J, with 17 bases between the two ends. This CDR3 reads CASSYSGNQRKHEQYF. The CDR3 region has the DNA TGTGCCAGCAGTTACTCGGGAAACCAAAGGAAGCACGAGCAGTACTTC.

The sample holds many counts of this clonotype. The chain recombines TRBV5-1 with TRBJ1-1; D is ambiguous. V shed 3 bases and J shed 1 base, with 7 bases lying between them. CDR3 length: 13 residues. The germline V gene has CDR1 SGHRS and CDR2 YFSETQ. CDR3 in DNA: TGCGCCAGCAGCTGGGATCCGAACACTGAAGCTTTCTTT. It specifies CASSWDPNTEAFF.

This chain connects TRBV6-2 or TRBV6-3 to TRBJ2-7, with TRBD1 identical over 7 bases. The CDR3 sequence is 12 residues long. Germline CDR1 is MNHEY and CDR2 is SVGEGT. The junction had 6 bases not matched to a gene; V was cut back by 10 bases and J by 3 bases. The CDR3 DNA reads as TGTGCCACCCGACAGGGACGCTACGAGCAGTACTTC. Protein sequence: CATRQGRYEQYF.

This clonotype was detected only a few times. The J gene is TRBJ2-3, the V gene TRBV5-1; possibly TRBD1 for D (5 bases). The CDR3 covers 16 residues. The ends were cut back, 4 bases at V and 2 bases at J, with 17 bases in the middle. Looked up from germline, CDR1 is SGHRS and CDR2 is YFSETQ. The chain's CDR3 is CASSPWGVAATDTQYF. CDR3 bases: TGCGCCAGCAGCCCATGGGGCGTCGCAGCCACAGATACGCAGTATTTT.

The rearrangement joins TRBV6-2 or TRBV6-3 to TRBJ1-6, with a possible D match to TRBD1 (6 bases). The CDR3 runs to 16 residues. Germline V gene lookup returns CDR1 MNHEY and CDR2 SVGEGT. Trimming took 5 bases from V and 9 from J, leaving 20 bases between them. The DNA of the CDR3 is TGTGCCAGCAGTCCTCGTTCTACAGGGACTAGTTCACCCCTCCACTTT. This gives the protein CASSPRSTGTSSPLHF.

This clonotype was observed many times. The chain employs TRBV20-1 and TRBJ2-2; 7 bases are a match to TRBD1. CDR1 is DFQATT, CDR2 SNEGSKA, per germline (reference sequence). Losses at the gene ends were 0 bases for V and 2 bases for J; bases not matched to a gene: 6. The CDR3 spans 16 residues. The CDR3 region has the DNA TGCAGTGCTAGAGATATCACAGGGGACAACACCGGGGAGCTGTTTTTT. This gives the protein CSARDITGDNTGELFF.

This clonotype was detected ten times or more. V gene TRBV11-2 combines with J gene TRBJ2-1; either TRBD1 or TRBD2 may supply D (6 bases each). V lost 3 bases and J 8 bases, leaving 17 bases between the germline ends. Germline V gene data show CDR1 as SGHAT and CDR2 as FQNNGV. The CDR3 runs 15 residues. The CDR3, as DNA: TGTGCCAGCAGCTTCAGTGGGGGGCCGATGGATGAGCAGTTCTTC. Amino acids: CASSFSGGPMDEQFF. Filled out from reference TRBV11-2 and TRBJ2-1, the complete variable domain reads EAGVAQSPRYKIIEKRQSVAFWCNPISGHATLYWYQQILGQGPKLLIQFQNNGVVDDSQLPKDRFSAERLKGVDSTLKIQPAKLEDSAVYLCASSFSGGPMDEQFFGPGTRLTVL.

The chain carries TRBV29-1 and TRBJ2-3; 7 bases are shared with TRBD2. Trimming at V came to 6 bases and at J to 0 bases, leaving 12 bases not matched to a gene. CDR3 length: 16 amino acids. Germline V lookup: CDR1 SQVTM, CDR2 ANQGSEA. In nucleotides, the CDR3 is TGCAGCGTGGCGGGGGAAGCAGGCCGTAGCACAGATACGCAGTATTTT. This codes for CSVAGEAGRSTDTQYF.

This clonotype was recorded at least ten times. Mismatch with germline at one junction end may stem from a read error. The chain recombines TRBV7-6 with TRBJ1-4; possibly TRBD1 for D (6 bases). The germline V gene encodes CDR1 SGHVS and CDR2 FNYEAQ. This CDR3 comprises 15 residues. CDR3 protein: CASSNTGQTNKKLFF. In DNA, the CDR3 is TGTGCCAGCAGCAATACAGGGCAGACTAATAAAAAACTGTTTTTT.

The sample holds a few counts of this clonotype. V usage is TRBV6-2 or TRBV6-3 and J usage is TRBJ2-1; D might be TRBD1 (6 bases). Germline lookup yields CDR1 MNHEY and CDR2 SVGEGT. The CDR3 is 11 amino acids. V was cut by 6 bases and J by 16 bases, with 16 bases left in between. This CDR3 reads CASSRDNERFF. The CDR3 DNA sequence: TGTGCCAGCAGCAGGGACAATGAGCGTTTCTTC.

The chain links TRBV20-1 to TRBJ2-3; 7 bases line up with TRBD1. Per germline, CDR1 DFQATT and CDR2 SNEGSKA (reference sequence). The CDR3 runs 15 residues. Trimming removed 0 bases from V and 2 bases from J; junction bases left unmatched: 5. The CDR3 protein is CSARDDRDATDTQYF. CDR3 nucleotides: TGCAGTGCTAGAGATGACAGGGATGCCACAGATACGCAGTATTTT.

J is TRBJ2-4 and V is TRBV12-3 or TRBV12-4, with a possible D match to TRBD2 (5 bases). The CDR3 is 14 residues long. V lost 6 bases to trimming and J lost 2 bases, with 11 bases between them. The CDR3 sequence is CASSSRAPKNIQYF. The CDR3 nucleotides are TGTGCCAGCAGCTCGAGGGCGCCCAAAAACATTCAGTACTTC.

This clonotype has ten or more counts. V gene TRBV15 combines with J gene TRBJ1-2; 10 bases align to TRBD1. With V trimmed by 3 bases and J by 4 bases, 5 bases remained unmatched. In germline, CDR1 is LNHNV, CDR2 YYDKDF (reference sequence). The CDR3 sequence is 15 residues long. The CDR3 sequence is CATSSPGTGAYGYTF. The DNA for the CDR3 is TGTGCCACCAGCAGTCCCGGGACAGGGGCCTATGGCTACACCTTC.

V and J are TRBV4-3 and TRBJ2-1, with D unresolved. CDR3 length equals 16 residues. V dropped 1 base and J dropped 5 bases, with 15 bases sitting between them. In germline, CDR1 is LGHNA, CDR2 YSLEER. CDR3 in DNA: TGCGCCAGCAGCCAAGGTTCCGCTAGGGTTAACAATGAGCAGTTCTTC. This codes for CASSQGSARVNNEQFF.